This T cell receptor beta chain comes out of a study of blood T cell repertoires in COVID-19. The assay was immunoSEQ multiplex PCR, and TCRdb's table has in-frame clones only and misses some. The repertoire holds tens of thousands of clones, 70% to 90% seen once, with approximately 19% in the top ten. The sequenced sample consisted of peripheral blood. The receptor was isolated from a middle-aged man in a cohort sampled during active COVID-19.

The CDR3 DNA is TGTGCCAGCAGCTATCCCGGGGACAGAGAAGCTTTCTTT. Translated: CASSYPGDREAFF. V gene TRBV5-4 combines with J gene TRBJ1-1; 7 nucleotides agree with TRBD1. V was clipped by 3 bases and J by 8 bases; unmatched bases: 7. CDR1 is SGHNT and CDR2 is YYREEE in the germline V gene (reference sequence). This CDR3 is built from 13 residues.